One sample yielded the 18 T cell receptor beta chains listed below, sequenced in a study of blood T cell repertoires in COVID-19. Here immunoSEQ multiplex PCR was the method, and the copy in TCRdb shows in-frame clones only, minus some. Of fewer than 200,000 clones in the sample, about 88% are singletons; the top ten hold roughly 25%. Sequencing was carried out using peripheral blood. The receptor set was obtained from a man aged 55 to 70 with acute or convalescent COVID-19.

The chain recombines TRBV29-1 with TRBJ1-2; 7 nucleotides line up with TRBD1. The V gene end was trimmed by 4 bases and the J gene end by 7 bases; junction bases not matched to a gene: 3. From germline, CDR1 is SQVTM and CDR2 ANQGSEA. This CDR3 is built from 11 residues. In nucleotides, the CDR3 is TGCAGCGTTGTGCCAGGGGGTGGCTACACCTTC. This encodes CSVVPGGGYTF.

V usage is TRBV2 and J usage is TRBJ2-2; possibly TRBD2 for D (5 bases). There are 16 residues in the CDR3. Trimming took 0 bases from V and 1 from J, leaving 9 bases between them. Per the germline V gene, CDR1 is SNHLY and CDR2 is FYNNEI. The CDR3 loop is CASSEAQRQNTGELFF. CDR3 coding DNA: TGTGCCAGCAGTGAAGCTCAGCGGCAGAACACCGGGGAGCTGTTTTTT.

This chain joins TRBV6-1 and TRBJ1-2; D remains unclear. Trimming cost V 0 bases and J 1 base, with 3 bases left between them. CDR1 is MNHNS and CDR2 is SASEGT in the germline V gene. This CDR3 region has 13 residues. CDR3 in amino acids: CASSEAGNYGYTF. The DNA of the CDR3 is TGTGCCAGCAGTGAAGCCGGTAACTATGGCTACACCTTC.

The chain recombines TRBV29-1 with TRBJ1-2; D not certain. The CDR3 contains 14 residues. Trimming removed 6 bases from V and 5 bases from J, with 19 bases in between. CDR1 SQVTM and CDR2 ANQGSEA come from the germline V gene. DNA for the CDR3: TGCAGCGTCCCAACCAAGACGGGAAAATATGGCTACACCTTC. Its protein product is CSVPTKTGKYGYTF. The complete variable domain, with remaining parts taken from reference TRBV29-1 and TRBJ1-2, reads SAVISQKPSRDICQRGTSLTIQCQVDSQVTMMFWYRQQPGQSLTLIATANQGSEATYESGFVIDKFPISRPNLTFSTLTVSNMSPEDSSIYLCSVPTKTGKYGYTFGSGTRLTVV.

This clone was seen just once. The gene calls are TRBV6-5 and TRBJ2-7; D gene ambiguous. Trimming took 4 bases from V and 0 from J, leaving 10 bases between them. The CDR3 length is 14 residues. Germline V gene data show CDR1 as MNHEY and CDR2 as SVGAGI. The CDR3 nucleotides are TGTGCCAGCAGTTTAGACAAGAGCTCCTACGAGCAGTACTTC. As protein: CASSLDKSSYEQYF.

With respect to this clone: Distinct nucleotide sequences in the sample also encode this CDR3. The gene calls are TRBV5-1 and TRBJ1-1; TRBD1 matches 8 bases. V trimming: 4 bases; J trimming: 4 bases; junction bases outside the gene matches: 6. Germline assignment: CDR1 SGHRS and CDR2 YFSETQ. This CDR3 spans 14 amino acids. For the CDR3, the DNA is TGCGCCAGCAGCGATACAGGGGGTACCACTGAAGCTTTCTTT. Translating it yields CASSDTGGTTEAFF.

This clone was found once. This chain joins TRBV5-1 and TRBJ2-5; TRBD2 matches at 8 bases. From germline, CDR1 is SGHRS and CDR2 YFSETQ. With V trimmed by 0 bases and J by 2 bases, 6 bases remained unmatched. This CDR3 region has 16 residues. Here the CDR3 reads CASSLVTSGLQETQYF. In DNA form, the CDR3 reads TGCGCCAGCAGCTTGGTAACTAGCGGATTACAAGAGACCCAGTACTTC.

The V call is TRBV5-7, the J call TRBJ2-7, with TRBD2 matching 7 bases. TRBV5-7 is filed as an ORF, its function uncertain. The CDR3 has 14 residues. V was pared by 1 base and J by 3 bases, with 4 bases of the junction left unmatched. The CDR3 nucleotides are TGTGCCAGCAGCTTGTGGGGGGGTGGCTACGAGCAGTACGTC. Its protein is CASSLWGGGYEQYV.

The J gene is TRBJ1-1, the V gene TRBV20-1; D unresolved. The CDR3 has 14 residues. V lost 3 bases to trimming and J lost 3 bases, with 14 bases between them. Germline lookup yields CDR1 DFQATT and CDR2 SNEGSKA (reference sequence). The CDR3 protein is CSASPPGTYTEAFF. Here the CDR3 DNA reads TGCAGTGCTAGTCCCCCGGGTACCTACACTGAAGCTTTCTTT.

CDR3 amino acids: CASSSNTRDSNTEAFF. In DNA form, the CDR3 reads TGTGCCAGCAGCTCCAACACCCGGGACAGTAACACTGAAGCTTTCTTT. The chain uses TRBV5-8 and TRBJ1-1, with 7 nucleotides matching TRBD1. With V trimmed by 3 bases and J by 2 bases, 10 bases remained unmatched. The germline V gene has CDR1 SGHTS and CDR2 YDEGEE. The CDR3 has 16 residues.

The chain is built from TRBV7-9 and TRBJ2-5; weak D call: TRBD1 (6 bases). V gave up 3 bases and J gave up 4 bases, with 15 bases separating them. Germline lookup yields CDR1 SEHNR and CDR2 FQNEAQ (reference sequence). The CDR3 contains 15 residues. The CDR3 nucleotides are TGTGCCAGCAGCTTGTACGCCAGGGGCTTAGAGACCCAGTACTTC. Residues: CASSLYARGLETQYF. Based on the CDR3 plus reference TRBV7-9 and TRBJ2-5, the full variable domain is DTGVSQNPRHKITKRGQNVTFRCDPISEHNRLYWYRQTLGQGPEFLTYFQNEAQLEKSRLLSDRFSAERPKGSFSTLEIQRTEQGDSAMYLCASSLYARGLETQYFGPGTRLLVL.

The V and J genes are TRBV5-1 and TRBJ1-2; 7 bases are a match to TRBD1. V was pared by 4 bases and J by 2 bases, with 5 bases of the junction left unmatched. The CDR3 spans 14 residues. Germline CDR1 reads SGHRS; CDR2 reads YFSETQ. The DNA for the CDR3 is TGCGCCAGCAGCGTCGTACAGGGGAACTATGGCTACACCTTC. It specifies CASSVVQGNYGYTF.

The chain carries TRBV5-5 and TRBJ1-2; 10 bases are a match to TRBD1. CDR3 size: 15 residues. Trimming cost V 3 bases and J 3 bases; bases outside gene matches: 5. CDR1 and CDR2 from the germline V gene are SGHKS and YYEKEE (reference sequence). The chain's CDR3 is CASSYTGTGDYGYTF. The CDR3 nucleotides read TGTGCCAGCAGCTATACCGGGACAGGGGACTATGGCTACACCTTC. The full variable domain, completed using reference TRBV5-5 and TRBJ1-2, is DAGVTQSPTHLIKTRGQQVTLRCSPISGHKSVSWYQQVLGQGPQFIFQYYEKEERGRGNFPDRFSARQFPNYSSELNVNALLLGDSALYLCASSYTGTGDYGYTFGSGTRLTVV.

The V gene is TRBV10-3, the J gene TRBJ1-1, with 10 nucleotides matching TRBD1. Trimming removed 2 bases from V and 4 bases from J; junction bases left unmatched: 4. This CDR3 contains 15 residues. Germline CDR1 reads ENHRY; CDR2 reads SYGVKD. In DNA form, the CDR3 reads TGTGCCATCAGTGAGGGGGACAGGGGTGGCACTGAAGCTTTCTTT. It specifies CAISEGDRGGTEAFF.

The J gene is TRBJ1-1, the V gene TRBV5-4; 9 nucleotides line up with TRBD1. V trimming: 5 bases; J trimming: 4 bases; junction bases outside the gene matches: 9. This CDR3 has 15 amino acids. Germline lookup yields CDR1 SGHNT and CDR2 YYREEE (reference sequence). CDR3 residues: CASSSGTGLGTEAFF. The CDR3 DNA reads as TGTGCCAGCAGTTCTGGGACAGGGCTAGGCACTGAAGCTTTCTTT.

The V call is TRBV14, the J call TRBJ2-7, with D possibly matching TRBD1 (5 bases). Germline V gene data show CDR1 as SGHDN and CDR2 as FVKESK. The V end lost 0 bases, the J end lost 3 bases, and 18 bases lay between the germline ends. This CDR3 contains 17 residues. CDR3 sequence reads: CASSQDTRAGNFYEQYV. The CDR3 DNA reads TGTGCCAGCAGCCAAGATACACGAGCAGGGAATTTCTACGAGCAGTACGTC.

The chain combines TRBV27 with TRBJ2-7; D might be TRBD2 (5 bases). V was trimmed by 5 bases and J by 1 base, leaving 18 bases between them. Germline V gene sequence: CDR1 MNHEY, CDR2 SMNVEV (reference sequence). The CDR3 has 16 residues. CDR3 residues: CASSPPPTKSSYEQYF. The CDR3 DNA is TGTGCCAGCAGTCCCCCCCCGACTAAGAGTTCCTACGAGCAGTACTTC.

The V gene is TRBV19, the J gene TRBJ1-5; D perhaps matches TRBD1 (6 bases). Trimming removed 1 base at V and 4 bases at J, with 11 bases between. This CDR3 has 15 amino acids. Per germline, CDR1 LNHDA and CDR2 SQIVND (reference sequence). CDR3: CASSIAQGWNQPQHF. The CDR3 DNA is TGTGCCAGTAGTATAGCCCAGGGGTGGAATCAGCCCCAGCATTTT.